This T cell receptor (beta chain) was retrieved from a study of blood T cells in healthy people across ages. Overall study: Template-switching capture recovered about one barcoded beta molecule per two T cells.

The second PCR ran about 6 to 12 cycles with a sample-barcoded 5' primer and J-beta primers. Each sample provided no less than 2.5 million CDR3-containing paired-end reads. Via MiXCR, TCRdb re-called the 5' RACE reads, giving one row per CDR3 protein. The sample comprises around 1,500,000 distinct CDR3 sequences, approximately 38% of which are singletons, and 7.9% rests with the top ten. This clonotype was seen only a few times. From germline, CDR1 is MNHEY and CDR2 SMNVEV (reference sequence). V lost 7 bases and J lost 1; bases outside the gene matches: 9. This CDR3 spans 17 amino acids. Ranging in age from about 6 to 95, the donors were healthy Caucasian individuals from Russia.

Material: blood. This TCR was recovered from a young woman in good health. The rearrangement uses TRBV27 and TRBJ2-3; 12 bases map to TRBD2. The CDR3 loop reads CASTRLAGGLGTDTQYF. CDR3 bases: TGTGCCAGCACTAGGCTAGCGGGGGGGTTAGGCACAGATACGCAGTATTTT.